The sample holds a few counts of the clone carrying this T cell receptor (beta chain). Its antigen is not known. This specimen belongs to a study of OX40 agonist ivuxolimab in advanced cancers. About the study: Anti-PD-1, anti-PD-L1 or anti-CTLA-4 therapy given earlier was allowed, and 30% to 45% had some. In three patients, partial responses were observed, one with hepatocellular carcinoma and two with cutaneous melanoma.

Trimming took 1 base from V and 3 from J, leaving 3 bases between them. Looked up from germline, CDR1 is DFQATT and CDR2 is SNEGSKA (reference sequence). The length of the CDR3 is 11 residues. Regarding the study as a whole: CD8+ T cells showed, on average, more clonal expansion than CD4+ cells.

TCRdb's table, derived via immunoSEQ multiplex PCR, lists solely in-frame clones and lacks some. The table records tens of thousands of clones, over 80% of them present only once. The rearrangement links TRBV20-1 to TRBJ1-1; no reliable D call. The receptor was isolated from an adult with an advanced solid tumor such as melanoma, head and neck, liver or kidney cancer. Specimen: CD4+ or CD8+ T cells sorted from blood, collected in a trial of the OX40 agonist ivuxolimab. The CDR3 sequence is CSARADTEAFF. As DNA, the CDR3 is TGCAGTGCTAGAGCGGACACTGAAGCTTTCTTT.